This T cell receptor (beta chain) was recovered during a study of blood T cell repertoires in COVID-19. In the study overall: Samples taken during acute and convalescent COVID-19 were collected in the United States, Italy and Spain.

With V trimmed by 6 bases and J by 7 bases, 11 bases remained unmatched. The CDR3 runs to 15 residues. Germline loops: CDR1 SGHAT, CDR2 FQDESV (reference sequence). Clones were sequenced by immunoSEQ multiplex PCR, and TCRdb holds only the in-frame ones, with some missing. The profile shows about 160,000 clones, roughly 78% of them singletons. The sequence was obtained from a woman aged 60 to 75 with COVID-19, enrolled during active disease. The chain recombines TRBV11-1 with TRBJ2-1; 8 bases are shared with TRBD2. Material: peripheral blood. The CDR3 DNA reads as TGTGCCAGCAGAAGCGGGAGCCACCCCTGGAATGAGCAGTTCTTC. It codes for CASRSGSHPWNEQFF.